The clone carrying this T cell receptor (beta chain) was observed a handful of times. Germline V lookup: CDR1 SGHRS, CDR2 YFSETQ. Trimming removed 4 bases from V and 4 bases from J; junction bases left unmatched: 16. This CDR3 comprises 18 residues. The data are from a study of T-cell reconstitution after alpha-beta-depleted transplantation in children. It was with unique molecular identifiers that the TCRbeta library was prepared. TCRdb reprocessed the PCR reads with MiXCR, giving one entry per CDR3 protein. The profile shows about 500,000 distinct CDR3 sequences, about 30% of them singletons. The chain joins TRBV5-1 to TRBJ1-1; TRBD1 matches at 10 bases. Source: PBMCs from the stem cell graft donor, taken from the stem cell graft. The clonotype was recovered from a human donor who donated a stem cell graft to a child with aplastic anemia. The CDR3, as DNA: TGCGCCAGCAGCACTACTCCCGGGACAGGGGCTTCCGCCACTGAAGCTTTCTTT. Its translation is CASSTTPGTGASATEAFF.